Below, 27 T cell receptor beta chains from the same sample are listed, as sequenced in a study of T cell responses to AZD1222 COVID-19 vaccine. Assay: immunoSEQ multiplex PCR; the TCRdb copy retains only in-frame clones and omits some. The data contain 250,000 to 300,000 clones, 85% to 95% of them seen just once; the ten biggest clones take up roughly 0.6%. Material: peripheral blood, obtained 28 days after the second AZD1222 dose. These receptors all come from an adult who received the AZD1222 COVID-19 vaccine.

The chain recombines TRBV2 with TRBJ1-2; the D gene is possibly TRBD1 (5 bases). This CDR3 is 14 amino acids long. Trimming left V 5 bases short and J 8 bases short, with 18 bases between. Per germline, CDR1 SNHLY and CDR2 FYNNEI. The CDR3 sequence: CASSFSPRVGGYTF. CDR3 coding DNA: TGTGCCAGCAGTTTCTCTCCCAGGGTAGGGGGCTACACCTTC.

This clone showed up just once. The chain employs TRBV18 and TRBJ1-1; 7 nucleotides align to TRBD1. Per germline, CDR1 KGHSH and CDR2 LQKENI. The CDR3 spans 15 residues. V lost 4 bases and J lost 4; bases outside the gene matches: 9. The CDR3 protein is CASSQGQGGVTEAFF. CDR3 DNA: TGTGCCAGCTCACAAGGCCAGGGGGGGGTCACTGAAGCTTTCTTT. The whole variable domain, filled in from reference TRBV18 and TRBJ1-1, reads NAGVMQNPRHLVRRRGQEARLRCSPMKGHSHVYWYRQLPEEGLKFMVYLQKENIIDESGMPKERFSAEFPKEGPSILRIQQVVRGDSAAYFCASSQGQGGVTEAFFGQGTRLTVV.

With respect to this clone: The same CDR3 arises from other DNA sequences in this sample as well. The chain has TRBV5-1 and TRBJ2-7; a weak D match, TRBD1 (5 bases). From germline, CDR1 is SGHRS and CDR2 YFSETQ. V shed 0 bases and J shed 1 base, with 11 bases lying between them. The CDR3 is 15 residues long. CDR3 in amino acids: CASSLVGARSYEQYF. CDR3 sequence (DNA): TGCGCCAGCAGCTTGGTAGGGGCCAGATCCTACGAGCAGTACTTC.

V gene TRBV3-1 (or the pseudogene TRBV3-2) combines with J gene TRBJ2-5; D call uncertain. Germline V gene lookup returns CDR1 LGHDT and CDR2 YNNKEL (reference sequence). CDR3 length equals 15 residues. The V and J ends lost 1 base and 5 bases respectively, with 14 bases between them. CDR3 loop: CASSQVGALGETQYF. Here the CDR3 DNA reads TGTGCCAGCAGCCAAGTAGGCGCCTTGGGGGAGACCCAGTACTTC.

CDR3 amino acids: CASSFRGSHPFEAFF. For the CDR3, the DNA is TGCGCCAGCAGCTTCAGGGGGTCACACCCCTTTGAAGCTTTCTTT. The J gene is TRBJ1-1, the V gene TRBV5-1; 7 nucleotides agree with TRBD1. The CDR3 runs to 15 residues. V dropped 2 bases and J dropped 7; count of bases not matched to a gene: 11. From germline, CDR1 is SGHRS and CDR2 YFSETQ.

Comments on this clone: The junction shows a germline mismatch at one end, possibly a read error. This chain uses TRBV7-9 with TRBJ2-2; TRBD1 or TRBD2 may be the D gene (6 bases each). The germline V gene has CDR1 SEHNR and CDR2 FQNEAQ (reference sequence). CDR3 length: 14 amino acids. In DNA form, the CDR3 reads TGTGCCAGCACCGACCTCCGAGGACGGGGGCTTGTGGATTTT. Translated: CASTDLRGRGLVDF.

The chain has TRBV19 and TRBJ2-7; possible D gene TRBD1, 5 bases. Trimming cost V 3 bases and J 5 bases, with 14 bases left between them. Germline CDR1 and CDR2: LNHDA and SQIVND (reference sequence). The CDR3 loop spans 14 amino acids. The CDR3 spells CASSMGRKVDEQYF. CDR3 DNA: TGTGCCAGTAGTATGGGGCGTAAAGTGGACGAGCAGTACTTC.

CDR3 in DNA: TGCGCCAGCAGCCACAGGAGGGGGAGCTTGACAGATACGCAGTATTTT. Residues: CASSHRRGSLTDTQYF. The chain links TRBV4-3 to TRBJ2-3, with D possibly being TRBD1 or TRBD2 (6 bases each). The V end lost 3 bases, the J end lost 3 bases, and 16 bases lay between the germline ends. The length of the CDR3 is 16 residues. From germline, CDR1 is LGHNA and CDR2 YSLEER.

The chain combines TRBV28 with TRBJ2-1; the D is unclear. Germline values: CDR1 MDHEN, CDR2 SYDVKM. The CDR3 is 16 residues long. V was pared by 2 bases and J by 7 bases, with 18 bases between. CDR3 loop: CASSLSAASGRNEQFF. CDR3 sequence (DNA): TGTGCCAGCAGTTTAAGTGCGGCATCCGGCCGTAATGAGCAGTTCTTC.

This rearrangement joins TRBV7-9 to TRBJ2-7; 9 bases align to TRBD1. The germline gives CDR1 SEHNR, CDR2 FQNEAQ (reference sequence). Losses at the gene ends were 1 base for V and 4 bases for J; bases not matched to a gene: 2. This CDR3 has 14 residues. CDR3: CASSLVGTGYEQYF. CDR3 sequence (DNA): TGTGCCAGCAGCTTAGTAGGGACAGGGTACGAGCAGTACTTC.

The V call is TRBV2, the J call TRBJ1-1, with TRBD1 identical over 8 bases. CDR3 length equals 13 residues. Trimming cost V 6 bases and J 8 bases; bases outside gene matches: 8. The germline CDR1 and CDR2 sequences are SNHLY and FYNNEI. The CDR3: CASSSGQGPEAFF. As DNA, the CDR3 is TGTGCCAGCAGCTCCGGACAGGGACCGGAAGCTTTCTTT.

The CDR3 spells CASSEVWDSTYEQYF. The CDR3 bases are TGTGCCAGCAGTGAAGTTTGGGACAGTACCTACGAGCAGTACTTC. V is TRBV2 and J is TRBJ2-7; 7 bases are shared with TRBD1. The CDR3 spans 15 residues. V gave up 1 base and J gave up 2 bases; unmatched junction bases: 5. Germline CDR1 SNHLY, CDR2 FYNNEI. Complete variable domain (other parts from reference TRBV2 and TRBJ2-7): EPEVTQTPSHQVTQMGQEVILRCVPISNHLYFYWYRQILGQKVEFLVSFYNNEISEKSEIFDDQFSVERPDGSNFTLKIRSTKLEDSAMYFCASSEVWDSTYEQYFGPGTRLTVT.

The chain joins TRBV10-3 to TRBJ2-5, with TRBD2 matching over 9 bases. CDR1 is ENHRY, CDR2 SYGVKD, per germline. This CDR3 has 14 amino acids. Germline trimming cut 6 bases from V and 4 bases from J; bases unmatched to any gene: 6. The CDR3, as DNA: TGTGCCATCAGGGGGGGACTAGCCGCAGAGACCCAGTACTTC. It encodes CAIRGGLAAETQYF.

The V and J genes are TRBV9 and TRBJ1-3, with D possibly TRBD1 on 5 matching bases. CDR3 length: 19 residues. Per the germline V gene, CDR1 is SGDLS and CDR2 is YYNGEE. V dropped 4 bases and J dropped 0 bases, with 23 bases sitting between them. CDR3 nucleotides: TGTGCCAGCAGCCCCCTTCCGCTCTTAGGGGCCCTCTCTGGAAACACCATATATTTT. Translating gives CASSPLPLLGALSGNTIYF.

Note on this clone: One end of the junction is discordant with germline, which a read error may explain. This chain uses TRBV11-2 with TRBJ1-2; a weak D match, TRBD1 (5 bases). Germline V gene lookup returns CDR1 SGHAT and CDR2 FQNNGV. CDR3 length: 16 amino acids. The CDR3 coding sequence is TGTACCAGCAGCTTAGAACCAGGGAACTACGGTTATGGCTACACCTTC. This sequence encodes CTSSLEPGNYGYGYTF.

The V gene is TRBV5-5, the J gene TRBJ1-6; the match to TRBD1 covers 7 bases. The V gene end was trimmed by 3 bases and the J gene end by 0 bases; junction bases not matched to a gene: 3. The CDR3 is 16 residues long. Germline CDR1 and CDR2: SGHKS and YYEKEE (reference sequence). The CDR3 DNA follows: TGTGCCAGCAGCTCCTACAGGGGCTCCTATAATTCACCCCTCCACTTT. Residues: CASSSYRGSYNSPLHF.

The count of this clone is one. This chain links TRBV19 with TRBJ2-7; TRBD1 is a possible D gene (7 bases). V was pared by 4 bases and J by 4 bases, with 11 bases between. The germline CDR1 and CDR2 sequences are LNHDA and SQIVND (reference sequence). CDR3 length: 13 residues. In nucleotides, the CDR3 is TGTGCCAGTAGTAGCGGGACAGCTTACGAGCAGTACTTC. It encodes CASSSGTAYEQYF.

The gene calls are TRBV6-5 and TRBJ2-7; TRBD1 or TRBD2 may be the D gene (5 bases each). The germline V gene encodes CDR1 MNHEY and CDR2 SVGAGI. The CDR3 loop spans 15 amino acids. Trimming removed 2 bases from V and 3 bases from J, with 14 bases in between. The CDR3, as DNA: TGTGCCAGCAGTTACACTATGGGACCAGACTACGAGCAGTACTTC. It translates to CASSYTMGPDYEQYF.

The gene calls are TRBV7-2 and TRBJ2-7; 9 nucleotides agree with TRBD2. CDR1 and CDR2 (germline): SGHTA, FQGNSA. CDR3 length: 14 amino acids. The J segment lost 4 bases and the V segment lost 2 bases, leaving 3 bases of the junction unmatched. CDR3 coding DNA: TGTGCCAGCAGCTTATGGGCGGGAGGGTACGAGCAGTACTTC. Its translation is CASSLWAGGYEQYF. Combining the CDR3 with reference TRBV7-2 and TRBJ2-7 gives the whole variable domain GAGVSQSPSNKVTEKGKDVELRCDPISGHTALYWYRQSLGQGLEFLIYFQGNSAPDKSGLPSDRFSAERTGGSVSTLTIQRTQQEDSAVYLCASSLWAGGYEQYFGPGTRLTVT.

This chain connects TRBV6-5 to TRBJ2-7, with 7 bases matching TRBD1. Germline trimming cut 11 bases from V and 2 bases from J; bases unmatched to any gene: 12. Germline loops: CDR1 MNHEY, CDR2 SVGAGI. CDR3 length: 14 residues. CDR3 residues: CASKARQGAYEQYF. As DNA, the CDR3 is TGTGCCTCCAAAGCCCGGCAGGGGGCCTACGAGCAGTACTTC.

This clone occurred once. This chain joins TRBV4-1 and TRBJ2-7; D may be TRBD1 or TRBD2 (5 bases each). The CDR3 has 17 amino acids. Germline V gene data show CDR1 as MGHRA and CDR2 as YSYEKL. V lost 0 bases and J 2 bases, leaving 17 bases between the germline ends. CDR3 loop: CASSQDRRGVIPYEQYF. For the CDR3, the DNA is TGCGCCAGCAGCCAAGATCGTCGGGGCGTCATCCCCTACGAGCAGTACTTC.

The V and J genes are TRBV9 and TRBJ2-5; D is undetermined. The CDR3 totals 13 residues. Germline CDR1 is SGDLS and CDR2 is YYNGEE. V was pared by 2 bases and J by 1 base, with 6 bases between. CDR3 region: CASSVAAQETQYF. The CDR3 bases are TGTGCCAGCAGCGTTGCTGCCCAAGAGACCCAGTACTTC.

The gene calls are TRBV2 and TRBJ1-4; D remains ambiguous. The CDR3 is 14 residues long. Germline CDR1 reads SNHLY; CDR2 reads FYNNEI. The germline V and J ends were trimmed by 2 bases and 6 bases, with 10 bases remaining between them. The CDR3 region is CASSERGLDEKLFF. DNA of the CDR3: TGTGCCAGCAGTGAACGGGGTCTGGATGAAAAACTGTTTTTT.

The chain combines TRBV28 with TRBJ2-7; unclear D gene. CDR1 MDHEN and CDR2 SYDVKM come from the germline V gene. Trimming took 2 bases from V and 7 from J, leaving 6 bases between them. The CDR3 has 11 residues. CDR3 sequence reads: CASSLRKEQYF. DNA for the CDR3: TGTGCCAGCAGTTTAAGAAAGGAGCAGTACTTC.

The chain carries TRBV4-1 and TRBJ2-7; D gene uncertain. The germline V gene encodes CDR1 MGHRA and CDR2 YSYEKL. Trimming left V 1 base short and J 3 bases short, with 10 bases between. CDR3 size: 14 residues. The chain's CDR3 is CASSQAETRYEQYF. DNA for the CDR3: TGCGCCAGCAGCCAAGCGGAGACTCGCTACGAGCAGTACTTC.

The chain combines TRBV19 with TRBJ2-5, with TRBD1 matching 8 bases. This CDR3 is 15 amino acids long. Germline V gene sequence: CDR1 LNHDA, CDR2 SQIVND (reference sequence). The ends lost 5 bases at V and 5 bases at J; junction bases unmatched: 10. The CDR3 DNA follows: TGTGCCAGTAGTGACCCCTCCAGGGGGCGGGAGACCCAGTACTTC. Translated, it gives CASSDPSRGRETQYF.

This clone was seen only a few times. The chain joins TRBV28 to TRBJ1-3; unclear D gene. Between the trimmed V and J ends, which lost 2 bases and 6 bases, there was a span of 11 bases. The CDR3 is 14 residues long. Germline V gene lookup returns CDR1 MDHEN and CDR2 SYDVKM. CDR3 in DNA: TGTGCCAGCAGTTTAGGTGGCTTTAAAAACACCATATATTTT. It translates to CASSLGGFKNTIYF.